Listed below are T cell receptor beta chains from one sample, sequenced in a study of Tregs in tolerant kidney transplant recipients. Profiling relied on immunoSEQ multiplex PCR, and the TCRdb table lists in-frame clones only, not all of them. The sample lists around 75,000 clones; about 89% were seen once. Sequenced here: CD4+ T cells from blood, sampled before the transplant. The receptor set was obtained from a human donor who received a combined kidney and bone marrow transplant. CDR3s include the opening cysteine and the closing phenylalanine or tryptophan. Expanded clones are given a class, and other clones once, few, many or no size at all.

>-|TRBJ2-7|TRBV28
CASSVTGDSSYEQYF
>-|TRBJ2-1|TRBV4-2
CASSQDLLAGGNEQFF
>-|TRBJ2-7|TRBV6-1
CASSELYEQYF
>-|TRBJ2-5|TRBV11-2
CASSLEGPSGPTYF
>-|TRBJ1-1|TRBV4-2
CASSQEEFGTTEAFF
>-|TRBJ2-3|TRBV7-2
CASSPRLGVLADTQYF
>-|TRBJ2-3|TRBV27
CASSLLRTDTQYF
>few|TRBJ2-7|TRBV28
CASSRTSGKSYEQYF
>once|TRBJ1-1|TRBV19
CASRGGGWDTEAFF
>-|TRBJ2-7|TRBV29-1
CSVAQGIGPYEQYF
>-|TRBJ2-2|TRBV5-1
CASSDLRVTGELFF
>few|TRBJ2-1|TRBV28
CASSALAALQFF
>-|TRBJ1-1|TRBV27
CASSSTGGTEAFF
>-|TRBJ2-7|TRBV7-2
CASSLDSGTSSREQYF
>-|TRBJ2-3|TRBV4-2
CASSQAGTSGSTGTQYF
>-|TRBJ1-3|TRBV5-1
CASSPGHPSSGNTIYF
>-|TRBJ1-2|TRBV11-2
CASSLPTGDYGYTF
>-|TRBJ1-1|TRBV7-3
CASSLTGAGNPEAFF
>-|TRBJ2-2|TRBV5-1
CASSLALATGELFF
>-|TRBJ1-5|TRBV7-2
CASSLMGRGSNQPQHF
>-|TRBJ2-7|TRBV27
CASSLSGLEPYEQYF
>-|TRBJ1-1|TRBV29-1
CSVETGSWVEAFF
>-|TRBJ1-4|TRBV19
CASSRSENEKLFF
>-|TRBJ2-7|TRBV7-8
CASSSQGASYEQYF
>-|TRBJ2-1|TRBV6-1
CASSVLEISYNEQFF
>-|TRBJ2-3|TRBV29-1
CSVGGLATDTQYF
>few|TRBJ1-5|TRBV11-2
CASSPGSNQPQHF
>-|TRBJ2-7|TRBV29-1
CSVLGQGGDEQYF
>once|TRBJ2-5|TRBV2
CASSAVRETQYF
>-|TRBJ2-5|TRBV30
CARGRGETQYF
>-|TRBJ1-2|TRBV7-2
CASSPTMGTGGYTF
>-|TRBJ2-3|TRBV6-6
CASRVEGRDTQYF
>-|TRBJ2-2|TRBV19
CASSIELGVGELFF
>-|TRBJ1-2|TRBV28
CASSQGLDYGYTF
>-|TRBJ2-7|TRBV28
CASSKDRAASYEQYF
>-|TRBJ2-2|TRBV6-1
CASSEHTGVTGELFF
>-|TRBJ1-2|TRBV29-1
CSARQGPNGYTF
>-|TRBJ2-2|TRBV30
CAWRWGPNTGELFF
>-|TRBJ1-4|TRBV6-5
CASSYSFRGVEKLFF
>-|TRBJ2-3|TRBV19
CASSRGEVFTDTQYF
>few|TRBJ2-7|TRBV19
CASDGGAGRQYF
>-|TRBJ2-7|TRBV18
CASSPPGYPYEQYF
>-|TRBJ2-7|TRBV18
CASSPIFGTDSYEQYF
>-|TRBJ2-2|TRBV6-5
CASSQRGRDGELFF
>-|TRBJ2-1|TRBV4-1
CASSEYPGLAGGSYNEQFF
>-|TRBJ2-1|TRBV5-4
CASSLRLAEANEQFF
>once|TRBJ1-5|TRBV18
CASSPGQVNQPQHF
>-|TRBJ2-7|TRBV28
CASSLTTPPVYEQYF
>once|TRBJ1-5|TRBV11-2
CASSLGGDQPQHF
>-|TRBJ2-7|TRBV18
CASSPERNSYEQYF
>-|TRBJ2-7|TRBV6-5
CASSFSPRVGYEQYF
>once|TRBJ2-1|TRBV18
CASSPVAGWNSEQFF
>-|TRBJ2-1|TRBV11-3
CASSLGQAYNEQFF